Listed below are T cell receptor beta chains from one sample, sequenced in a study of CD8 T cells in acute hepatitis C reinfection. Profiled with immunoSEQ multiplex PCR; TCRdb holds only in-frame clones, not every one. Of about 38,000 clones detected, roughly 89% appear once; the ten largest clones hold roughly 0.51%. The sequenced material came from naive CD8+ T cells from PBMCs. The source of these receptors is a young man with chronic hepatitis C. The CDR3 runs from the conserved cysteine through the conserved F or W. D genes are given only for firm matches. Clone sizes are given selectively: once, few, many, or a class where the clone is expanded.

J gene,CDR3 length,clone size,D gene,V gene,CDR3 DNA,CDR3 protein
TRBJ1-2,16,.,.,TRBV27,TGTGCCAGCAGTCCAAACAACAGGGATGGCTACTATGGCTACACCTTC,CASSPNNRDGYYGYTF
TRBJ1-4,14,.,TRBD1,TRBV25-1,TGTGCCAGCAGTGCGGGCAGGGGGAGGGAAAAACTGTTTTTT,CASSAGRGREKLFF
TRBJ2-7,13,once,.,TRBV27,TGTGCCAGCAGTTTCGGGACGGCCTACGAGCAGTACTTC,CASSFGTAYEQYF
TRBJ1-2,11,few,TRBD1,TRBV20-1,TGCAGTTCCGGGACAGGGAATGGCTACACCTTC,CSSGTGNGYTF
TRBJ2-1,15,.,TRBD1,TRBV5-1,TGCGCCAGCAGCGACGGGACAGGAGGAAATAATGAGCAGTTCTTC,CASSDGTGGNNEQFF
TRBJ2-7,16,.,.,TRBV29-1,TGCAGCGTGGCCTATGCAGGGGACCATCCAGGGGACGAGCAGTACTTC,CSVAYAGDHPGDEQYF
TRBJ2-7,15,.,TRBD2,TRBV27,TGTGCCAGCAGTCCCTGGAAGGGACTAGCGGGTGAGCAGTACTTC,CASSPWKGLAGEQYF
TRBJ1-1,12,.,.,TRBV19,TGTGCCAGTAAACAGGGCTTCACTGAAGCTTTCTTT,CASKQGFTEAFF
TRBJ1-2,14,.,TRBD1,TRBV5-4,TGTGCCAGCAGCTTTCCAGGGGGGAACTATGGCTACACCTTC,CASSFPGGNYGYTF
TRBJ1-1,10,.,.,TRBV9,TGTGCCAGCAGCCCCCCCCCTGGCTTCTTT,CASSPPPGFF
TRBJ1-4,13,.,.,TRBV29-1,TGCAGCGCTCGACATTTGGATAATGAAAAACTGTTTTTT,CSARHLDNEKLFF
TRBJ1-6,14,.,TRBD1,TRBV7-2,TGTGCCAGCAGCTTCGGACAGGGGCATTCACCCCTCCACTTT,CASSFGQGHSPLHF
TRBJ2-3,15,.,.,TRBV30,TGTGCCTGGAGTATAACGGACGGGAGCACAGATACGCAGTATTTT,CAWSITDGSTDTQYF
TRBJ2-7,15,.,.,TRBV4-2,TGTGCCAGCAGCCAAGACCCGGCTAGCTCCTACGAGCAGTACTTC,CASSQDPASSYEQYF
TRBJ2-3,13,.,.,TRBV25-1,TGTGCCAGCAGTGGATACGGGTTAGATACGCAGTATTTT,CASSGYGLDTQYF